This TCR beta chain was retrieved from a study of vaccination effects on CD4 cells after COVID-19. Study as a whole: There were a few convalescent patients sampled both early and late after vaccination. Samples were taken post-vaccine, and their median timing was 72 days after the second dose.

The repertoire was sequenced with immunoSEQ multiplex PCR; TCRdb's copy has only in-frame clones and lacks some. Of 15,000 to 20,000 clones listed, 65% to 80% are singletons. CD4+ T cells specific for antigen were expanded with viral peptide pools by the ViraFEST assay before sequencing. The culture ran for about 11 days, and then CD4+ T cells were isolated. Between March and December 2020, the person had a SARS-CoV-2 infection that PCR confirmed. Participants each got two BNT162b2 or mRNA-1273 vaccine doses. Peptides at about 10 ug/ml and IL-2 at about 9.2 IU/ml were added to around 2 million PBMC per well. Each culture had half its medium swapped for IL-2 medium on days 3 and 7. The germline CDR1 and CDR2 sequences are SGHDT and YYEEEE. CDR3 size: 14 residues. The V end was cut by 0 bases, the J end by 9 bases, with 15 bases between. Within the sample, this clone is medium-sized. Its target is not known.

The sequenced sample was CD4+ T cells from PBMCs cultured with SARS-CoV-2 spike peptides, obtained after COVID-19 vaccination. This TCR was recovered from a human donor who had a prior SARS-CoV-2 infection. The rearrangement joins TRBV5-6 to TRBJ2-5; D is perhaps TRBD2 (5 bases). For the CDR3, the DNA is TGTGCCAGCAGCTTGGTTTGGGCTAGCAGGCCCCAGTACTTC. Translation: CASSLVWASRPQYF.